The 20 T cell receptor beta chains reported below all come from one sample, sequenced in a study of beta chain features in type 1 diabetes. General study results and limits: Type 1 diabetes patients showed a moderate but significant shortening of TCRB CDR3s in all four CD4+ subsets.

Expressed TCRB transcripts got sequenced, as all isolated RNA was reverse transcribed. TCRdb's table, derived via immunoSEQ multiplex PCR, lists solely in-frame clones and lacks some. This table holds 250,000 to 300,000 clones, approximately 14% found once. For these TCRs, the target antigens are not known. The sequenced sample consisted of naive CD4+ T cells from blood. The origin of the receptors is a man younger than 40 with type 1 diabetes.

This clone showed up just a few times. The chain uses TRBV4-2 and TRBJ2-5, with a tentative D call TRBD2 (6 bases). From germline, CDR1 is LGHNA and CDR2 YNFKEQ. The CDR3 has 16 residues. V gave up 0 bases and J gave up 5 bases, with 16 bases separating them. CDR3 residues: CASSQDIRGLGETQYF. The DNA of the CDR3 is TGTGCCAGCAGCCAAGATATTCGGGGACTGGGGGAGACCCAGTACTTC.

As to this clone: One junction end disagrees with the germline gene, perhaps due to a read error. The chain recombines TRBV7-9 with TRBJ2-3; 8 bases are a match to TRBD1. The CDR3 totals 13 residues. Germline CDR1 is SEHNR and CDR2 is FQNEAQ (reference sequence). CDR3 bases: TGTGCCAGCAGCCGATTTGGGACAGGTTGGGAGGTTTTT. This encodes CASSRFGTGWEVF.

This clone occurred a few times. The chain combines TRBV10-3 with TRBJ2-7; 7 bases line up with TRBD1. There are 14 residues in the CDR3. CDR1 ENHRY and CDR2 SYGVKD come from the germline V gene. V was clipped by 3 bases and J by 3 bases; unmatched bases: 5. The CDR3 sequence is CAISELGQNYEQYF. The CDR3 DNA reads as TGTGCCATCAGTGAATTGGGACAGAACTACGAGCAGTACTTC.

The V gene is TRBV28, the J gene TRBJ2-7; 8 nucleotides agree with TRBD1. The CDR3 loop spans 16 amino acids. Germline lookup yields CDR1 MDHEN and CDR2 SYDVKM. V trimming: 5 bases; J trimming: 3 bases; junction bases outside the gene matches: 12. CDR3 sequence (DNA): TGTGCCAGCAGTCCCCATGAAGGGACAGGAGGCTACGAGCAGTACTTC. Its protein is CASSPHEGTGGYEQYF.

The CDR3 reads CASSLRTSTDTQYF. CDR3 coding DNA: TGTGCCAGCAGCCTGCGAACTAGCACAGATACGCAGTATTTT. The rearrangement joins TRBV4-2 to TRBJ2-3; D unresolved. Germline lookup yields CDR1 LGHNA and CDR2 YNFKEQ. This CDR3 comprises 14 residues. V gave up 4 bases and J gave up 0 bases, with 8 bases separating them.

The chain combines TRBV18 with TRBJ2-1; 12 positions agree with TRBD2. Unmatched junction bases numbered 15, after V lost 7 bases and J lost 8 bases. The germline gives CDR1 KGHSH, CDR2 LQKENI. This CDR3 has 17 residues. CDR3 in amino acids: CASFPGYLAGGPDEQFF. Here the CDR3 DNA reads TGTGCCAGCTTCCCAGGTTATCTAGCGGGAGGGCCGGATGAGCAGTTCTTC.

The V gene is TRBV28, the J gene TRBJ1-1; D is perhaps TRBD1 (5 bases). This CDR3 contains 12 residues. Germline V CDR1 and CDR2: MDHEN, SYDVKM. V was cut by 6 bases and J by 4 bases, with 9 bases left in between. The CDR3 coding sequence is TGTGCCAGCAGGACAGTTTTCACTGAAGCTTTCTTT. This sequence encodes CASRTVFTEAFF.

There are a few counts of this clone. The DNA for the CDR3 is TGCAGCGTTGGGAGGACAGGGGGCGTTGAGACCCAGTACTTC. This gives the protein CSVGRTGGVETQYF. V and J are TRBV29-1 and TRBJ2-5; 11 bases map to TRBD1. The V gene end was trimmed by 4 bases and the J gene end by 5 bases; junction bases not matched to a gene: 6. The germline CDR1 and CDR2 sequences are SQVTM and ANQGSEA. The CDR3 extends over 14 amino acids.

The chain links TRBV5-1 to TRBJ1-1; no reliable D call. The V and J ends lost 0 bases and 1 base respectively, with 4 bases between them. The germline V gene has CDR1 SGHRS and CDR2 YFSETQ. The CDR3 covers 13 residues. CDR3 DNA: TGCGCCAGCAGCTTGGGAGGGAACACTGAAGCTTTCTTT. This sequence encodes CASSLGGNTEAFF.

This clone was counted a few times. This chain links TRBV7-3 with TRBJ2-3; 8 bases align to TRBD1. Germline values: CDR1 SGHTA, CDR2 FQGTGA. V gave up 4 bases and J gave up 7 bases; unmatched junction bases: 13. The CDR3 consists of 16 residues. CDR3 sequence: CASSSDPTGAMNTQYF. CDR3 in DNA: TGTGCCAGCAGCTCAGACCCGACAGGGGCCATGAATACGCAGTATTTT.

The CDR3 reads CASSPEFGGELFF. The CDR3 DNA follows: TGTGCCAGCAGCCCGGAGTTTGGCGGGGAGCTGTTTTTT. J is TRBJ2-2 and V is TRBV7-9; D gene uncertain. This CDR3 contains 13 residues. V was clipped by 5 bases and J by 7 bases, with 11 bases between them. CDR1 is SEHNR and CDR2 is FQNEAQ in the germline V gene (reference sequence).

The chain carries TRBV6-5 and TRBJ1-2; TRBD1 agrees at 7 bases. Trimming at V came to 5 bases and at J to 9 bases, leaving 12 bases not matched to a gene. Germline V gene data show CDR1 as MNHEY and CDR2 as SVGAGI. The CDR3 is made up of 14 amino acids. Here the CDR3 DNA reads TGTGCCAGCAGTACGACAGGGCAGAGCATGAGCTACACCTTC. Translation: CASSTTGQSMSYTF.

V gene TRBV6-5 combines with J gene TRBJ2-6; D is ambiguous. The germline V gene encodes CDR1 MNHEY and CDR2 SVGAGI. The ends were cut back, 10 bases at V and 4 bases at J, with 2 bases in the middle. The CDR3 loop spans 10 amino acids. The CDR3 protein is CATGANVLTF. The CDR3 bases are TGTGCCACGGGGGCCAACGTCCTGACTTTC.

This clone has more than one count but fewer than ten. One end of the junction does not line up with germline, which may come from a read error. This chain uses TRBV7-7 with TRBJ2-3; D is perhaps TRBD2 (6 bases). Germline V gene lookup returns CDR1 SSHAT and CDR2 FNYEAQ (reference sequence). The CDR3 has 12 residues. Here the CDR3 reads CASSSAGDTQYF. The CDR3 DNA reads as TGTGCTAGCAGCTCTGCGGGGGATACGCAGTATTTT.

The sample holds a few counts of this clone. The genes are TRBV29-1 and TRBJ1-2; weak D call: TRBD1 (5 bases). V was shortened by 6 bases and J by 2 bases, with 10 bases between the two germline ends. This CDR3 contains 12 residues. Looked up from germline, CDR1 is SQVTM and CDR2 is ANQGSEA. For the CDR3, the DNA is TGCAGCGTGGGGGGTACAAACTATGGCTACACCTTC. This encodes CSVGGTNYGYTF.

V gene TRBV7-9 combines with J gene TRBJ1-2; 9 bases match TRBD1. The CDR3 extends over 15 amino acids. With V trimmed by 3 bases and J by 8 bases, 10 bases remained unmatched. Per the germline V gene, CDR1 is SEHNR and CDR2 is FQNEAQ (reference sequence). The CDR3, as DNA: TGTGCCAGCAGCTTGAGGGACAGGGTTCTTTCCGGCTACACCTTC. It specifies CASSLRDRVLSGYTF.

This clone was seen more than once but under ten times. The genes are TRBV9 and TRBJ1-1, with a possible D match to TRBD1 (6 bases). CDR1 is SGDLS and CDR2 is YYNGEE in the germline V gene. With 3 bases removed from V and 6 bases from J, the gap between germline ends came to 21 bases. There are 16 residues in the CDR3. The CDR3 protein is CASSEHPLTGRAEAFF. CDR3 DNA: TGTGCCAGCAGCGAGCACCCTCTGACAGGCCGCGCTGAAGCTTTCTTT. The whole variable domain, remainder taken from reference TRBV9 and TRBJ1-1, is DSGVTQTPKHLITATGQRVTLRCSPRSGDLSVYWYQQSLDQGLQFLIQYYNGEERAKGNILERFSAQQFPDLHSELNLSSLELGDSALYFCASSEHPLTGRAEAFFGQGTRLTVV.

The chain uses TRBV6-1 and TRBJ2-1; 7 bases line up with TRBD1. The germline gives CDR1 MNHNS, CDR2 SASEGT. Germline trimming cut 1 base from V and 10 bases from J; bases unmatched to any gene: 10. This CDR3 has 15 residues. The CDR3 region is CASSEGGQSSDEQFF. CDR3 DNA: TGTGCCAGCAGTGAAGGGGGACAGTCTAGTGACGAGCAGTTCTTC.

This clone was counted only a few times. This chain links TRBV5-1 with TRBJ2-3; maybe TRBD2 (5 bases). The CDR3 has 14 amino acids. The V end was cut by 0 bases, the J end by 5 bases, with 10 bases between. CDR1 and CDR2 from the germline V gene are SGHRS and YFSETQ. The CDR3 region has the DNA TGCGCCAGCAGCTTGGGACTATCCAGAGATACGCAGTATTTT. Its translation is CASSLGLSRDTQYF.

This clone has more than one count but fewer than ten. CDR3 nucleotides: TGTGCCAGCAGTCGGTGGGGCAGTGGGGTTGAGCAGTACTTC. Protein sequence: CASSRWGSGVEQYF. The chain combines TRBV27 with TRBJ2-7, with a possible D match to TRBD1 (5 bases). This CDR3 has 14 residues. Germline V gene data show CDR1 as MNHEY and CDR2 as SMNVEV (reference sequence). The germline V and J ends were trimmed by 5 bases and 7 bases, with 18 bases remaining between them.